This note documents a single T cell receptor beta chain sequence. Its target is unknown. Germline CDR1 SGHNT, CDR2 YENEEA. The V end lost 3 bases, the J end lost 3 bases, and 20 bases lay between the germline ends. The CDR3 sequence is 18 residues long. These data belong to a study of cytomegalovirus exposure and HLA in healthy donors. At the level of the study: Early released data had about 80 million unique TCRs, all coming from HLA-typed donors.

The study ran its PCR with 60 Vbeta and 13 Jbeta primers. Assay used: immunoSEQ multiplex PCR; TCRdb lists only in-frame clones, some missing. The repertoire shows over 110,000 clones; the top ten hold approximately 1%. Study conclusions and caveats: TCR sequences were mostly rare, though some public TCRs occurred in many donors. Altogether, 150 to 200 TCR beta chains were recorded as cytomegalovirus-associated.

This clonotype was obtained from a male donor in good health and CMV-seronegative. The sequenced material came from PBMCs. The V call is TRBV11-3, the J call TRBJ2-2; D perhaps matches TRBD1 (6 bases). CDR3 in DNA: TGTGCCAGCAGCTTCCGGGGTCTGGGGGCTATCTACACCGGGGAGCTGTTTTTT. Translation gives CASSFRGLGAIYTGELFF.